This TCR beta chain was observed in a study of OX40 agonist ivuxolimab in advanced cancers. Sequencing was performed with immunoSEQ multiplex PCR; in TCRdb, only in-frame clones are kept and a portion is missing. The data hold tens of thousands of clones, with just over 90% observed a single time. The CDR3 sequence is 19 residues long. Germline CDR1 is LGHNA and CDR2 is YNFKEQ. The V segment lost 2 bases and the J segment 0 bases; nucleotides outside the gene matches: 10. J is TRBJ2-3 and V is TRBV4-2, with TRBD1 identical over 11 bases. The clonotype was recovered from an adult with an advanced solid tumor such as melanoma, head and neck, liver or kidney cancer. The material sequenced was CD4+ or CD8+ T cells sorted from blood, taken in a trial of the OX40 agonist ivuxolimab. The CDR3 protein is CASSQPGQGAPYSTDTQYF. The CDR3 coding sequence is TGTGCCAGCAGCCAACCAGGACAGGGGGCGCCTTATAGCACAGATACGCAGTATTTT.